Each of the 26 T cell receptor beta chains below was sequenced from the same sample in a study of blood T cells in healthy people across ages. Alongside a J-beta primer mix, a sample-barcoded 5' primer served in a second PCR lasting roughly 7 to 11 cycles. TCRdb re-derived calls from the 5' RACE reads in MiXCR, one entry per CDR3 protein. The top ten hold approximately 2.1% of the sample, which has about 2 million distinct CDR3 sequences, 49% seen once. The specimen sequenced was blood. These TCRs come from a woman in her thirties or forties in good health.

The rearrangement uses TRBV29-1 and TRBJ2-2; 11 bases line up with TRBD2. V lost 2 bases to trimming and J lost 10 bases; unmatched junction nucleotides: 3. This CDR3 contains 13 residues. Germline CDR1 reads SQVTM; CDR2 reads ANQGSEA. CDR3 residues: CSVEILAGEELFF. CDR3 bases: TGCAGCGTTGAAATACTAGCGGGGGAGGAGCTGTTTTTT.

The gene calls are TRBV5-1 and TRBJ2-5; 12 bases map to TRBD1. Germline CDR1 reads SGHRS; CDR2 reads YFSETQ. J lost 2 bases, V lost 4 bases, and 12 bases had no gene match. The CDR3 loop spans 18 amino acids. The CDR3 spells CASSPGQGAGSWQETQYF. The CDR3 DNA follows: TGCGCCAGCAGCCCGGGACAGGGGGCCGGATCTTGGCAAGAGACCCAGTACTTC. Variable domain in full (rest from reference TRBV5-1 and TRBJ2-5): KAGVTQTPRYLIKTRGQQVTLSCSPISGHRSVSWYQQTPGQGLQFLFEYFSETQRNKGNFPGRFSGRQFSNSRSEMNVSTLELGDSALYLCASSPGQGAGSWQETQYFGPGTRLLVL.

This clonotype appeared a few times. V gene TRBV7-2 combines with J gene TRBJ2-7; possibly TRBD2 for D (7 bases). Trimming cost V 1 base and J 10 bases, with 32 bases left between them. The CDR3 is 19 amino acids. The germline gives CDR1 SGHTA, CDR2 FQGNSA. CDR3 sequence: CASSLVPLGGRSANGDQYF. CDR3 bases: TGTGCCAGCAGCTTAGTCCCTTTGGGGGGGCGTTCCGCCAACGGGGATCAGTACTTC.

This chain joins TRBV27 and TRBJ2-1; possibly TRBD2 for D (6 bases). With 6 bases removed from V and 3 bases from J, the gap between germline ends came to 15 bases. There are 15 residues in the CDR3. Per germline, CDR1 MNHEY and CDR2 SMNVEV (reference sequence). CDR3 residues: CASREGRPFYNEQFF. DNA of the CDR3: TGTGCCAGCAGAGAGGGGAGGCCCTTCTACAATGAGCAGTTCTTC.

V gene TRBV6-6 combines with J gene TRBJ2-7; 9 bases are a match to TRBD1. The CDR3 runs 15 residues. Looked up from germline, CDR1 is MNHNY and CDR2 is SVGAGI (reference sequence). Germline trimming cut 2 bases from V and 4 bases from J; bases unmatched to any gene: 6. The CDR3, as DNA: TGTGCCAGCAGTTACCCCACAGGGGGCACGTACGAGCAGTACTTC. This translates into CASSYPTGGTYEQYF.

In its sample, this clonotype was seen many times. The J gene is TRBJ1-5, the V gene TRBV7-9; maybe TRBD1 (5 bases). Germline V gives CDR1 SEHNR, CDR2 FQNEAQ (reference sequence). V was pared by 2 bases and J by 2 bases, with 7 bases between. The length of the CDR3 is 14 residues. The CDR3 bases are TGTGCCAGCAGCTTAATGGGGGGCAATCAGCCCCAGCATTTT. As protein: CASSLMGGNQPQHF.

The V call is TRBV27, the J call TRBJ1-4; possible D gene TRBD1, 6 bases. The V and J ends lost 3 bases and 7 bases respectively, with 15 bases between them. CDR3 size: 15 residues. The V gene's germline CDR1 is MNHEY and CDR2 SMNVEV (reference sequence). The CDR3 sequence is CASSFGGGHGEKLFF. Written as DNA, the CDR3 is TGTGCCAGCAGTTTCGGGGGGGGGCATGGTGAAAAACTGTTTTTT.

The chain has TRBV6-6 and TRBJ2-3; 8 bases are shared with TRBD1. V shed 7 bases and J 4 bases; nucleotides not matched to a gene: 7. Germline V gene data show CDR1 as MNHNY and CDR2 as SVGAGI (reference sequence). This CDR3 has 14 residues. The CDR3 here is CASIVTGGSDTQYF. The CDR3 nucleotides read TGTGCCAGCATTGTCACAGGGGGATCAGATACGCAGTATTTT.

This rearrangement joins TRBV7-2 to TRBJ2-7; D is possibly TRBD1 (5 bases). With 1 base removed from V and 4 bases from J, the gap between germline ends came to 11 bases. Per the germline V gene, CDR1 is SGHTA and CDR2 is FQGNSA. This CDR3 spans 14 amino acids. The CDR3 region has the DNA TGTGCCAGCAGCTTAGTACAGGCTAGGTACGAGCAGTACTTC. This encodes CASSLVQARYEQYF.

The count of this clonotype is one. The chain carries TRBV7-2 and TRBJ2-1; D is unresolved. This CDR3 is built from 13 residues. Trimming took 5 bases from V and 8 from J, leaving 13 bases between them. The germline V gene has CDR1 SGHTA and CDR2 FQGNSA. CDR3 sequence: CASSRDPIDEQFF. The CDR3 region has the DNA TGTGCCAGCAGCCGAGACCCCATAGATGAGCAGTTCTTC.

The chain couples TRBV7-9 to TRBJ2-5; possible D gene TRBD1, 5 bases. The end of the DNA fits TRBJ2-7 better, so the J call may be wrong. This CDR3 spans 15 amino acids. Germline assignment: CDR1 SEHNR and CDR2 FQNEAQ (reference sequence). The CDR3 nucleotides are TGTGCCAGCAGCTTAGGGTCAGGGATCCCTTCCGAGCAGTACTTC. Translating gives CASSLGSGIPSEQYF.

This clonotype has more than one count but fewer than ten. The CDR3 sequence is CASSPGFGTNIQYF. The CDR3 DNA reads as TGTGCCAGCAGCCCCGGATTTGGGACAAACATTCAGTACTTC. The rearrangement uses TRBV3-1 and TRBJ2-4; the D gene could be TRBD1 or TRBD2 (5 bases each). The germline gives CDR1 LGHDT, CDR2 YNNKEL (reference sequence). The CDR3 is made up of 14 amino acids. Trimming took 4 bases from V and 6 from J, leaving 13 bases between them.

The chain is built from TRBV20-1 and TRBJ1-2, with D maybe TRBD1 (6 bases). Germline lookup yields CDR1 DFQATT and CDR2 SNEGSKA (reference sequence). With 6 bases removed from V and 5 bases from J, the gap between germline ends came to 16 bases. This CDR3 contains 13 residues. Here the CDR3 reads CSAINMRGYGYTF. CDR3 in DNA: TGCAGTGCCATTAACATGAGGGGGTATGGCTACACCTTC.

The V gene is TRBV5-1, the J gene TRBJ2-3, with D maybe TRBD1 (6 bases). The CDR3 runs to 16 residues. Germline CDR1 is SGHRS and CDR2 is YFSETQ. The ends were cut back, 4 bases at V and 2 bases at J, with 17 bases in the middle. CDR3 in DNA: TGCGCCAGCAGCGCCACAGGGCTACGGTTCACAGATACGCAGTATTTT. Protein sequence: CASSATGLRFTDTQYF.

A few counts support this clonotype. The chain links TRBV4-2 to TRBJ2-1; 8 nucleotides match TRBD2. This CDR3 has 15 amino acids. Germline-derived CDR1 and CDR2 are LGHNA and YNFKEQ. With V trimmed by 0 bases and J by 6 bases, 4 bases remained unmatched. CDR3: CASSQDLAGGNEQFF. CDR3 nucleotides: TGTGCCAGCAGCCAAGATCTGGCGGGGGGCAATGAGCAGTTCTTC.

This rearrangement joins TRBV6-2 or TRBV6-3 to TRBJ2-4; the match to TRBD2 covers 7 bases. Judging by the DNA end, TRBJ2-7 fits better; the J call may be wrong. Germline V gives CDR1 MNHEY, CDR2 SVGEGT. The CDR3 is 15 amino acids. The CDR3 region has the DNA TGTGCCAGCAGTTACCTGGGCGGGAGCACCTACGAGCAGTACTTC. Protein product: CASSYLGGSTYEQYF.

The chain combines TRBV29-1 with TRBJ1-6; weak D call: TRBD1 (5 bases). Trimming removed 5 bases at V and 6 bases at J, with 14 bases between. CDR3 size: 14 residues. Per the germline V gene, CDR1 is SQVTM and CDR2 is ANQGSEA. CDR3 sequence: CSVSDGTSNSPLHF. The CDR3 nucleotides are TGCAGCGTTTCGGACGGGACTTCTAATTCACCCCTCCACTTT.

This clonotype was counted only a few times. This sequence joins TRBV20-1 and TRBJ2-7; D could derive from TRBD1 or TRBD2 (7 bases each). The ends were cut back, 1 base at V and 0 bases at J, with 13 bases in the middle. The germline V gene has CDR1 DFQATT and CDR2 SNEGSKA (reference sequence). The CDR3 sequence is 15 residues long. The CDR3 reads CSARGPGGASYEQYF. In DNA, the CDR3 is TGCAGTGCTAGAGGTCCAGGGGGGGCCTCCTACGAGCAGTACTTC.

J is TRBJ1-1 and V is TRBV28; D not resolved. The length of the CDR3 is 15 residues. The V end was cut by 1 base, the J end by 5 bases, with 14 bases between. CDR1 is MDHEN, CDR2 SYDVKM, per germline. The DNA for the CDR3 is TGTGCCAGCAGTTTATCTCCACAACCCCGGACTGAAGCTTTCTTT. Protein: CASSLSPQPRTEAFF.

In regard to this clonotype: Compared with germline, one end of the junction differs, possibly owing to a read error. The J gene is TRBJ2-7, the V gene TRBV7-7, with TRBD1 identical over 8 bases. The J call could be wrong; TRBJ2-5 is a better fit for the DNA end. Germline values: CDR1 SSHAT, CDR2 FNYEAQ (reference sequence). The CDR3 loop spans 15 amino acids. The CDR3 protein is CASSPTRTGTETQYF. For the CDR3, the DNA is TGTGCTAGCAGCCCAACCCGGACAGGGACGGAGACCCAGTACTTC.

The chain has TRBV28 and TRBJ2-1; D is perhaps TRBD1 or TRBD2 (5 bases each). V was trimmed by 1 base and J by 3 bases, leaving 10 bases between them. CDR1 is MDHEN and CDR2 is SYDVKM in the germline V gene. CDR3 size: 15 residues. The CDR3 region is CASSLFGGNYNEQFF. In DNA, the CDR3 is TGTGCCAGCAGTTTATTTGGGGGAAACTACAATGAGCAGTTCTTC.

The J gene is TRBJ2-1, the V gene TRBV6-2 or TRBV6-3, with 10 bases lining up with TRBD1. This CDR3 is 13 amino acids long. After removal of 6 bases from V and 9 bases from J, the junction contained 5 bases not matched to a gene. The V gene's germline CDR1 is MNHEY and CDR2 SVGEGT. CDR3 DNA sequence: TGTGCCAGCAGCCGACAGGGGGCGGCTGAGCAGTTCTTC. This translates into CASSRQGAAEQFF.

The J gene is TRBJ1-5, the V gene TRBV27; weak D call: TRBD1 (6 bases). CDR1 MNHEY and CDR2 SMNVEV come from the germline V gene (reference sequence). V shed 5 bases and J shed 7 bases, with 12 bases lying between them. The CDR3 loop spans 13 amino acids. The CDR3: CASSTGPGQPQHF. As DNA, the CDR3 is TGTGCCAGCAGTACAGGGCCGGGACAGCCCCAGCATTTT.

CDR3 in DNA: TGTGCCAGCAGTCCTGTTGGGGAGCCCAAAAACATTCAGTACTTC. Its protein product is CASSPVGEPKNIQYF. J is TRBJ2-4 and V is TRBV6-2 or TRBV6-3, with TRBD2 as a possible D gene (5 bases). V shed 5 bases and J shed 2 bases, with 13 bases lying between them. The CDR3 runs to 15 residues. Germline V gene lookup returns CDR1 MNHEY and CDR2 SVGEGT.

This clonotype was counted a few times. The chain employs TRBV28 and TRBJ2-3; 10 bases line up with TRBD2. Germline loops: CDR1 MDHEN, CDR2 SYDVKM. This CDR3 has 16 amino acids. J was trimmed by 2 bases and V by 3 bases; bases with no gene match: 5. The CDR3 is CASSFPTSGVTDTQYF. CDR3 in DNA: TGTGCCAGCAGTTTCCCCACTAGCGGGGTCACAGATACGCAGTATTTT.

The chain combines TRBV20-1 with TRBJ2-3; tentatively, D is TRBD2 (5 bases). Trimming removed 3 bases from V and 6 bases from J, with 19 bases in between. The CDR3 spans 15 residues. Germline V gene data show CDR1 as DFQATT and CDR2 as SNEGSKA (reference sequence). Here the CDR3 reads CSASHWAPGWDTQYF. As DNA, the CDR3 is TGCAGTGCTAGCCATTGGGCCCCGGGGTGGGATACGCAGTATTTT.